These 5 T cell receptor beta chains share one sample of origin, sequenced in a study of T-cell memory formation after mild COVID-19. Via MiXCR, TCRdb re-called the 5' RACE reads, giving one row per CDR3 protein. The sample shows 250,000 to 300,000 distinct CDR3 sequences, 15% to 20% of them seen only once. Material: PBMCs or a T cell subset sorted from them (not recorded which). The receptors shown here come from a man younger than 35 who had mild COVID-19 (a few samples of this study predate the infection). Cell type and time point are not known.

This clonotype was counted only a few times. The chain joins TRBV6-2 or TRBV6-3 to TRBJ2-1; 9 nucleotides line up with TRBD2. The germline V gene encodes CDR1 MNHEY and CDR2 SVGEGT. The CDR3 has 15 amino acids. With 10 bases clipped from V and 4 bases from J, the junction kept 11 bases outside the gene matches. CDR3 sequence: CATVDRLAGYNEQFF. DNA for the CDR3: TGTGCCACAGTGGACAGGCTAGCGGGGTACAATGAGCAGTTCTTC.

This clonotype was picked up a small number of times. This chain's CDR3 is CSARDPFDRNYGYTF. The CDR3, as DNA: TGCAGTGCTAGAGATCCCTTCGACAGGAACTATGGCTACACCTTC. This chain uses TRBV20-1 with TRBJ1-2, with D possibly being TRBD1 (6 bases). The CDR3 is 15 amino acids. V gave up 0 bases and J gave up 2 bases, with 13 bases separating them. Germline CDR1 is DFQATT and CDR2 is SNEGSKA (reference sequence).

This chain links TRBV20-1 with TRBJ2-3; TRBD2 matches at 8 bases. Trimming took 4 bases from V and 6 from J; bases not matched to a gene: 6. The CDR3 is 13 residues long. Germline assignment: CDR1 DFQATT and CDR2 SNEGSKA (reference sequence). This chain's CDR3 is CSATSSGPDTQYF. For the CDR3, the DNA is TGCAGTGCTACCTCTAGCGGGCCGGATACGCAGTATTTT.

The chain couples TRBV10-3 to TRBJ2-2; no definite D call. This CDR3 is built from 11 residues. V was trimmed by 5 bases and J by 6 bases, leaving 4 bases between them. Germline lookup yields CDR1 ENHRY and CDR2 SYGVKD. The CDR3 nucleotides read TGTGCCATCAGTTCATCCGGGGAGCTGTTTTTT. Protein: CAISSSGELFF.

This clonotype was counted a few times. V gene TRBV5-6 combines with J gene TRBJ2-1, with D tentatively TRBD1 (6 bases). Germline values: CDR1 SGHDT, CDR2 YYEEEE. V lost 1 base and J lost 8, with 10 bases in between. This CDR3 is built from 13 residues. CDR3 residues: CASSLPRGYEQFF. CDR3 DNA: TGTGCCAGCAGCTTGCCCAGGGGATATGAGCAGTTCTTC.